Listed here are 23 T cell receptor beta chains from one sample, sequenced in a study of cytomegalovirus exposure and HLA in healthy donors. The primer mix had 60 Vbeta and 13 Jbeta primers. The table came from immunoSEQ multiplex PCR; TCRdb's copy has only in-frame clones and leaves some out. The sample totals under 200,000 clones; its top ten clones hold approximately 6.9%. The material sequenced was PBMCs. All receptors derive from a man aged 25-45 years in good health and CMV-seronegative.

The genes are TRBV29-1 and TRBJ1-1, with D possibly TRBD1 on 5 matching bases. Germline CDR1 SQVTM, CDR2 ANQGSEA. V lost 7 bases, J lost 4 bases, and 10 bases lay in between. This CDR3 spans 11 amino acids. As DNA, the CDR3 is TGCAGCGCCGGCGGGGCCACTGAAGCTTTCTTT. It specifies CSAGGATEAFF.

The V gene is TRBV28, the J gene TRBJ1-1; 10 nucleotides align to TRBD1. Germline CDR1 and CDR2: MDHEN and SYDVKM. The J segment lost 10 bases and the V segment lost 5 bases, leaving 4 bases of the junction unmatched. The CDR3 has 12 residues. CDR3 coding DNA: TGTGCCAGCAGTCGGGACAGGGGAGCAGCTTTCTTT. It is translated as CASSRDRGAAFF.

The V call is TRBV15, the J call TRBJ2-1; D not certain. Trimming removed 0 bases at V and 11 bases at J, with 8 bases between. CDR3 length: 12 residues. Looked up from germline, CDR1 is LNHNV and CDR2 is YYDKDF (reference sequence). The DNA of the CDR3 is TGTGCCACCAGCAGAGAAGATAGAAAGCAGTTCTTC. This gives the protein CATSREDRKQFF.

The chain uses TRBV5-1 and TRBJ2-7; TRBD2 matches 9 bases. The CDR3 contains 15 residues. Germline values: CDR1 SGHRS, CDR2 YFSETQ. Trimming took 0 bases from V and 2 from J; bases not matched to a gene: 3. Here the CDR3 reads CASSLGAGGPYEQYF. CDR3 coding DNA: TGCGCCAGCAGCTTGGGTGCGGGAGGGCCCTACGAGCAGTACTTC.

The CDR3: CASSNNYRGLGADEQYF. CDR3 bases: TGTGCCAGTAGCAACAACTACAGGGGGCTCGGAGCCGACGAGCAGTACTTC. V usage is TRBV19 and J usage is TRBJ2-7; 9 positions match TRBD1. The CDR3 runs to 17 residues. V was pared by 6 bases and J by 5 bases, with 17 bases of the junction left unmatched. Per the germline V gene, CDR1 is LNHDA and CDR2 is SQIVND (reference sequence).

V is TRBV11-3 and J is TRBJ2-5; 12 bases match TRBD2. J was trimmed by 4 bases and V by 2 bases; bases with no gene match: 5. Germline CDR1 is SGHNT and CDR2 is YENEEA. The CDR3 has 16 amino acids. The CDR3 DNA sequence: TGTGCCAGCAGCTTAACTAGCGGGGGGACCTCAGAGACCCAGTACTTC. Translating gives CASSLTSGGTSETQYF.

J is TRBJ2-3 and V is TRBV30; 7 nucleotides line up with TRBD2. Germline V gene lookup returns CDR1 GTSNPN and CDR2 SVGIG (reference sequence). Trimming removed 4 bases from V and 1 base from J; junction bases left unmatched: 8. The CDR3 spans 15 residues. The CDR3 sequence: CAWIEGLGRTDTQYF. The CDR3 nucleotides read TGTGCCTGGATTGAAGGACTAGGCCGCACAGATACGCAGTATTTT.

The J gene is TRBJ2-7, the V gene TRBV6-5; the D is unclear. Germline CDR1 reads MNHEY; CDR2 reads SVGAGI. The V and J ends lost 4 bases and 2 bases respectively, with 18 bases between them. CDR3 length: 16 amino acids. The CDR3 loop reads CASSSQFDVGAYEQYF. CDR3 DNA: TGTGCCAGCAGTTCTCAGTTTGACGTCGGAGCCTACGAGCAGTACTTC.

The chain is built from TRBV27 and TRBJ2-7; maybe TRBD1 (5 bases). CDR1 and CDR2 (germline): MNHEY, SMNVEV (reference sequence). V gave up 8 bases and J gave up 0 bases, with 11 bases separating them. This CDR3 has 13 residues. The CDR3 DNA sequence: TGTGCCAGCGGAGACAGCAGCTCCTACGAGCAGTACTTC. Protein sequence: CASGDSSSYEQYF.

This rearrangement joins TRBV18 to TRBJ2-7, with D perhaps TRBD2 (6 bases). This CDR3 has 16 residues. V was trimmed by 1 base and J by 3 bases, leaving 16 bases between them. Looked up from germline, CDR1 is KGHSH and CDR2 is LQKENI. The CDR3 protein is CASSPRRGAVLYEQYF. The CDR3, as DNA: TGTGCCAGCTCACCACGGCGGGGCGCGGTTCTCTACGAGCAGTACTTC.

This chain connects TRBV7-2 to TRBJ2-1; D might be TRBD2 (6 bases). Trimming shortened V by 5 bases and J by 0 bases, and 23 bases separated the two germline ends. Germline-derived CDR1 and CDR2 are SGHTA and FQGNSA. The CDR3 sequence is 19 residues long. The CDR3 sequence is CASSEGGGTVRSSYNEQFF. In nucleotides, the CDR3 is TGTGCCAGCAGCGAAGGTGGCGGGACGGTGAGGAGCTCCTACAATGAGCAGTTCTTC.

The chain has TRBV7-2 and TRBJ2-5; 9 bases align to TRBD2. The J segment lost 5 bases and the V segment lost 8 bases, leaving 9 bases of the junction unmatched. This CDR3 is 14 amino acids long. Looked up from germline, CDR1 is SGHTA and CDR2 is FQGNSA. CDR3 bases: TGTGCCAGCGGGACTAGCTCGAGCGAGGAGACCCAGTACTTC. It translates to CASGTSSSEETQYF. The full variable domain, with the rest looked up from reference TRBV7-2 and TRBJ2-5, is GAGVSQSPSNKVTEKGKDVELRCDPISGHTALYWYRQSLGQGLEFLIYFQGNSAPDKSGLPSDRFSAERTGGSVSTLTIQRTQQEDSAVYLCASGTSSSEETQYFGPGTRLLVL.

J is TRBJ2-4 and V is TRBV10-2; maybe TRBD2 (6 bases). The CDR3 runs to 11 residues. V was pared by 8 bases and J by 5 bases, with 7 bases between. Germline lookup yields CDR1 WSHSY and CDR2 SAAADI. This chain's CDR3 is CASGTENIQYF. The CDR3 DNA reads as TGCGCCAGCGGGACTGAAAACATTCAGTACTTC.

The rearrangement uses TRBV11-3 and TRBJ1-1; 7 bases line up with TRBD1. This CDR3 region has 15 residues. The V and J ends lost 1 base and 1 base, in that order; junction bases with no gene match: 3. The germline V gene has CDR1 SGHNT and CDR2 YENEEA. The CDR3 sequence: CASSLAGQQNTEAFF. Written as DNA, the CDR3 is TGTGCCAGCAGCTTAGCGGGACAGCAGAACACTGAAGCTTTCTTT.

The chain joins TRBV4-3 to TRBJ2-1; D uncertain. Looked up from germline, CDR1 is LGHNA and CDR2 is YSLEER. The CDR3 is 15 amino acids. Trimming removed 0 bases at V and 6 bases at J, with 12 bases between. This CDR3 is CASSQEGDPGNEQFF. The CDR3 region has the DNA TGCGCCAGCAGCCAAGAAGGAGATCCCGGCAATGAGCAGTTCTTC.

J is TRBJ2-6 and V is TRBV27; tentatively, D is TRBD2 (7 bases). Germline V gene data show CDR1 as MNHEY and CDR2 as SMNVEV (reference sequence). With 9 bases removed from V and 0 bases from J, the gap between germline ends came to 15 bases. This CDR3 contains 16 residues. DNA for the CDR3: TGTGCCAGGGAGGGGGGGATCTTCTCTGGGGCCAACGTCCTGACTTTC. It yields the protein CAREGGIFSGANVLTF.

This sequence joins TRBV7-2 and TRBJ1-2; D perhaps matches TRBD1 (5 bases). Trimming cost V 8 bases and J 5 bases, with 15 bases left between them. CDR3 size: 13 residues. Per the germline V gene, CDR1 is SGHTA and CDR2 is FQGNSA. The DNA of the CDR3 is TGTGCCAGCGGGGGTTCTGGGGGGTATGGCTACACCTTC. It specifies CASGGSGGYGYTF.

The V call is TRBV11-2, the J call TRBJ1-3; TRBD1 is a possible D gene (5 bases). The V end was cut by 1 base, the J end by 2 bases, with 15 bases between. This CDR3 contains 17 residues. Looked up from germline, CDR1 is SGHAT and CDR2 is FQNNGV. CDR3 protein: CASSLGRGVGTGNTIYF. The CDR3 DNA is TGTGCCAGCAGCTTAGGGCGGGGGGTAGGAACTGGAAACACCATATATTTT.

The V and J genes are TRBV19 and TRBJ2-5; 10 nucleotides align to TRBD1. Germline-derived CDR1 and CDR2 are LNHDA and SQIVND (reference sequence). The CDR3 sequence is 17 residues long. The V segment lost 4 bases and the J segment 4 bases; nucleotides outside the gene matches: 12. The CDR3 region is CASSRKSGTGVGETQYF. CDR3 in DNA: TGTGCCAGTAGTAGAAAATCCGGGACAGGGGTTGGAGAGACCCAGTACTTC.

The chain uses TRBV6-1 and TRBJ1-4, with 7 positions matching TRBD1. Germline CDR1 MNHNS, CDR2 SASEGT. The CDR3 spans 15 residues. The junction had 6 bases not matched to a gene; V was cut back by 3 bases and J by 5 bases. CDR3 nucleotides: TGTGCCAGCAGTGACCCGACAGGGACAAATGAAAAACTGTTTTTT. It codes for CASSDPTGTNEKLFF.

To note about this clone: A junction boundary mismatches the germline segment, possibly from a read error. The rearrangement joins TRBV5-1 to TRBJ1-2, with 11 nucleotides matching TRBD1. This CDR3 region has 15 residues. Germline V gene sequence: CDR1 SGHRS, CDR2 YFSETQ. Here the CDR3 DNA reads TGCGCCAGCGGCTCCGGACAGGGGGCTAACTATGGCTGCACCTTC. Its translation is CASGSGQGANYGCTF.

V gene TRBV9 combines with J gene TRBJ2-7, with 7 nucleotides matching TRBD1. V was pared by 0 bases and J by 1 base, with 4 bases of the junction left unmatched. Per the germline V gene, CDR1 is SGDLS and CDR2 is YYNGEE. This CDR3 contains 15 residues. This CDR3 reads CASSVDARGSYEQYF. The DNA of the CDR3 is TGTGCCAGCAGCGTAGATGCCAGGGGGTCCTACGAGCAGTACTTC. Based on the CDR3 plus reference TRBV9 and TRBJ2-7, the full variable domain is DSGVTQTPKHLITATGQRVTLRCSPRSGDLSVYWYQQSLDQGLQFLIQYYNGEERAKGNILERFSAQQFPDLHSELNLSSLELGDSALYFCASSVDARGSYEQYFGPGTRLTVT.

The V and J genes are TRBV6-1 and TRBJ1-2; 9 bases map to TRBD1. Per germline, CDR1 MNHNS and CDR2 SASEGT. This CDR3 has 15 amino acids. The V gene end was trimmed by 6 bases and the J gene end by 5 bases; junction bases not matched to a gene: 10. Written as DNA, the CDR3 is TGTGCCAGCAGAGACCGGAAACAGGGGGCTTATGGCTACACCTTC. It yields the protein CASRDRKQGAYGYTF.